Reported below is one T cell receptor (beta chain). Its target is unknown. This specimen belongs to a study of siplizumab effects on memory and regulatory T cells. Findings and limits, study-wide: Naive or memory phenotype assignment was not possible for roughly 80-97% of proliferating CD4+ or CD8+ clones. Contribution to the alloresponse seemed major for naive T cells, which also seemed more diverse than memory cells. The study did not confirm that proliferating Tregs from siplizumab cultures were suppressive.

Some clones are missing from TCRdb's copy, which holds only in-frame ones; the method was immunoSEQ multiplex PCR. The data hold tens of thousands of clones, with roughly nine tenths observed a single time. The CDR3 sequence is 19 residues long. The sequence was collected from a human donor in good health. What was sequenced was naive CD4+ T cells sorted from blood. The genes are TRBV21-1 and TRBJ1-5; the table names TRBD1, a call not compared with the DNA. TRBV21-1 is an annotated pseudogene. CDR3 residues: CASSKAPGQGPCSNQPQHF. The CDR3 DNA reads TGTGCCAGCAGCAAAGCACCGGGACAGGGGCCATGCAGCAATCAGCCCCAGCATTTT.